This entry describes one T cell receptor beta chain. This sample is drawn from a study of blood T cell repertoires in COVID-19. As originally analysed: Amplification of reference gene primers was used by the study to estimate nucleated cell counts. TCRdb's copy holds only in-frame clones and misses some; the assay was immunoSEQ multiplex PCR. The V and J calls and clone size are taken from that table; D and trimming were inferred from the DNA. Of under 350,000 clones in the sample, approximately 90% were seen once. The CDR3 has 15 residues. Germline-derived CDR1 and CDR2 are SGHTA and FQGTGA. With V trimmed by 6 bases and J by 2 bases, 7 bases remained unmatched.

This receptor was obtained from a man aged 18 to 29 with active or convalescent COVID-19. The chain carries TRBV7-3 and TRBJ2-3; 8 bases fit TRBD1. Sequenced: peripheral blood. The CDR3 loop is CASRRTGGTTDTQYF. Here the CDR3 DNA reads TGTGCCAGCAGACGAACAGGGGGGACCACAGATACGCAGTATTTT.